This T cell receptor (beta chain) was found in a study of vaccination and CD4 T cells after COVID-19. In its sample, this clonotype was seen a few times. Its antigen is not known. The time point denotes: late sampling 161 to 241 days after vaccination in three convalescent patients. Treatment defined: roughly 11-day PBMC culture with coronavirus spike peptide pools or control peptides (ViraFEST assay). Researchers reported culturing 2.1 million or so PBMCs per well with approximately 9.6 IU/ml IL-2 and roughly 9.8 ug/ml peptide pools. CD4+ T cells that had been cultured provided DNA sequenced with the Oncomine TCR Beta short-read assay. TCRdb ran MiXCR on the PCR reads and lists one entry per CDR3 protein. The sample includes around 23,000 distinct CDR3 sequences, about 31% of them seen just once. Broader study findings: Vaccine-specific clones in convalescent patients were spike mono-reactive in 304 of 307 cases.

The CDR3 runs to 15 residues. In germline, CDR1 is SGHNT, CDR2 YYREEE (reference sequence). V lost 3 bases and J 1 base, leaving 12 bases between the germline ends. The sequence derives from a human donor who had recovered from COVID-19. The source material was CD4+ T cells from blood, cultured in vitro, sampled about 7 months after SARS-CoV-2 vaccination. V gene TRBV5-4 combines with J gene TRBJ2-3, with D perhaps TRBD2 (5 bases). CDR3 loop: CASSSRIARTDTQYF. In nucleotides, the CDR3 is TGTGCCAGCAGCTCCCGTATAGCGCGCACAGATACGCAGTATTTT.